The sequence of this T cell receptor beta chain was determined in a study of blood T cell repertoires in COVID-19. As for the study in general: The samples span acute and convalescent COVID-19 from the United States, Italy and Spain. From T cells, B-cell-depleted T cells, or PBMCs came the material, which was cDNA or gDNA.

CDR3 length: 18 residues. The ends were cut back, 2 bases at V and 0 bases at J, with 16 bases in the middle. Germline-derived CDR1 and CDR2 are LNHDA and SQIVND (reference sequence). Per the study methods: Amplifying reference gene primers gave estimates of nucleated cell counts. Produced via immunoSEQ multiplex PCR; TCRdb's table is partial and in-frame only. That table supplies the V and J calls and clone size; D and trimming were determined from the DNA. This sample carries some 220,000 clones, 80% of them seen once, and the ten largest clones take 9.5% to 15%. The source of this sequence is a human donor in a cohort sampled during active COVID-19. This sequence joins TRBV19 and TRBJ2-2; TRBD2 is a possible D gene (5 bases). The sample comprised peripheral blood. DNA for the CDR3: TGTGCCAGTAGTATAAGGTCCGGGATTTACGCGAACACCGGGGAGCTGTTTTTT. It is translated as CASSIRSGIYANTGELFF.